Following are 26 T cell receptor beta chains from one sample sequenced in a study of T cell responses to AZD1222 COVID-19 vaccine. Libraries were prepared by immunoSEQ multiplex PCR; TCRdb keeps only in-frame clonotypes and omits some of them. Of roughly 190,000 clones in the sample, roughly nine tenths were seen once. The sequenced sample was peripheral blood, obtained 28 days after the second AZD1222 dose. The receptors originated from an adult who received the AZD1222 COVID-19 vaccine.

The rearrangement joins TRBV4-2 to TRBJ2-2; either TRBD1 or TRBD2 may fit D (5 bases each). The V gene's germline CDR1 is LGHNA and CDR2 YNFKEQ. Deletions cut 0 bases from V and 7 bases from J, with 15 bases between. The CDR3 length is 16 residues. CDR3 nucleotides: TGTGCCAGCAGCCAAGATTTGACTCGAGGGGTCGGGGAGCTGTTTTTT. Translation gives CASSQDLTRGVGELFF.

The rearrangement uses TRBV2 and TRBJ1-5; D is undetermined. The CDR3 sequence is 14 residues long. V was shortened by 7 bases and J by 4 bases, with 14 bases between the two germline ends. Per the germline V gene, CDR1 is SNHLY and CDR2 is FYNNEI. The CDR3 spells CASNGPISNQPQHF. For the CDR3, the DNA is TGTGCCAGCAACGGACCGATCTCTAATCAGCCCCAGCATTTT.

This rearrangement joins TRBV2 to TRBJ1-1; TRBD1 matches at 8 bases. The CDR3 loop spans 14 amino acids. From germline, CDR1 is SNHLY and CDR2 FYNNEI. V lost 8 bases, J lost 2 bases, and 7 bases stayed unmatched. The CDR3 sequence is CASGGQGPNTEAFF. CDR3 nucleotide sequence: TGTGCCAGCGGCGGACAGGGACCTAACACTGAAGCTTTCTTT.

This clone was found a few times. The chain is built from TRBV4-1 and TRBJ1-1; D gene uncertain. Per the germline V gene, CDR1 is MGHRA and CDR2 is YSYEKL. The CDR3 sequence is 16 residues long. Trimming shortened V by 1 base and J by 1 base, and 13 bases separated the two germline ends. CDR3 residues: CASSQGTRPANTEAFF. As DNA, the CDR3 is TGCGCCAGCAGCCAAGGCACGAGGCCCGCGAACACTGAAGCTTTCTTT.

The chain joins TRBV7-6 to TRBJ1-1; the D gene is possibly TRBD1 (6 bases). The germline V gene encodes CDR1 SGHVS and CDR2 FNYEAQ. V shed 1 base and J shed 4 bases, with 19 bases lying between them. The CDR3 loop spans 17 amino acids. This chain's CDR3 is CASSLEGGAARTTEAFF. CDR3 coding DNA: TGTGCCAGCAGCTTAGAGGGGGGGGCGGCCCGTACCACTGAAGCTTTCTTT.

The chain couples TRBV6-6 to TRBJ2-3, with D perhaps matching TRBD2 (5 bases). CDR3 size: 11 residues. CDR1 is MNHNY and CDR2 is SVGAGI in the germline V gene (reference sequence). The V and J ends lost 7 bases and 7 bases respectively, with 9 bases between them. CDR3: CASILENTQYF. CDR3 sequence (DNA): TGTGCCAGCATACTAGAAAATACGCAGTATTTT.

This chain connects TRBV6-6 to TRBJ1-5, with TRBD1 matching over 9 bases. Germline V gene lookup returns CDR1 MNHNY and CDR2 SVGAGI (reference sequence). CDR3 length equals 17 residues. With 5 bases clipped from V and 2 bases from J, the junction kept 10 bases outside the gene matches. The CDR3 sequence is CASSPAGQGRRNQPQHF. The CDR3 region has the DNA TGTGCCAGCAGTCCCGCGGGACAGGGACGGCGCAATCAGCCCCAGCATTTT.

The CDR3 bases are TGTGCCAGCAAGGGGAACAGGGTGAATTCACCCCTCCACTTT. This encodes CASKGNRVNSPLHF. V and J are TRBV9 and TRBJ1-6; possibly TRBD1 for D (6 bases). The CDR3 loop spans 14 amino acids. V was clipped by 6 bases and J by 7 bases, with 14 bases between them. Germline V gene lookup returns CDR1 SGDLS and CDR2 YYNGEE.

This chain connects TRBV7-6 to TRBJ2-5; maybe TRBD2 (7 bases). Trimming took 6 bases from V and 2 from J, leaving 16 bases between them. Germline V gene lookup returns CDR1 SGHVS and CDR2 FNYEAQ. The CDR3 has 15 residues. CDR3 in amino acids: CASRATRGGQETQYF. In nucleotides, the CDR3 is TGTGCCAGCAGGGCCACGAGGGGGGGGCAAGAGACCCAGTACTTC. Drawing the rest from reference TRBV7-6 and TRBJ2-5, the complete variable domain is GAGVSQSPRYKVTKRGQDVALRCDPISGHVSLYWYRQALGQGPEFLTYFNYEAQQDKSGLPNDRFSAERPEGSISTLTIQRTEQRDSAMYRCASRATRGGQETQYFGPGTRLLVL.

The rearrangement joins TRBV6-1 to TRBJ1-2; D ambiguous. This CDR3 has 15 residues. The germline V and J ends were trimmed by 3 bases and 5 bases, with 16 bases remaining between them. The germline V gene has CDR1 MNHNS and CDR2 SASEGT. CDR3 nucleotide sequence: TGTGCCAGCAGTGACGGCGCAGGACCTAGGTATGGCTACACCTTC. Translating gives CASSDGAGPRYGYTF.

The chain links TRBV7-9 to TRBJ2-1; 9 nucleotides align to TRBD2. The J segment lost 1 base and the V segment lost 5 bases, leaving 9 bases of the junction unmatched. The CDR3 is 17 residues long. Per germline, CDR1 SEHNR and CDR2 FQNEAQ (reference sequence). CDR3 DNA: TGTGCCAGCAGCCGTCTGACTAGCGGATATTCCTACAATGAGCAGTTCTTC. Its protein is CASSRLTSGYSYNEQFF.

The gene calls are TRBV6-1 and TRBJ2-5; 14 bases are a match to TRBD2. V lost 4 bases and J lost 6; bases outside the gene matches: 10. The CDR3 contains 17 residues. CDR1 is MNHNS and CDR2 is SASEGT in the germline V gene. The CDR3: CASSGGTSGSGGKTQYF. The CDR3 DNA reads TGTGCCAGCAGTGGCGGGACTAGCGGGAGTGGGGGAAAGACCCAGTACTTC.

The CDR3 reads CASSPHRANNSPLHF. The CDR3 DNA sequence: TGTGCCAGCAGTCCCCACAGGGCCAATAATTCACCCCTCCACTTT. The rearrangement joins TRBV28 to TRBJ1-6; a possible D gene is TRBD1 (6 bases). V was clipped by 5 bases and J by 5 bases, with 13 bases between them. Germline assignment: CDR1 MDHEN and CDR2 SYDVKM. The CDR3 has 15 amino acids.

The gene calls are TRBV19 and TRBJ1-1, with TRBD1 matching 8 bases. The CDR3 contains 14 residues. From germline, CDR1 is LNHDA and CDR2 SQIVND (reference sequence). With V trimmed by 6 bases and J by 0 bases, 3 bases remained unmatched. The DNA for the CDR3 is TGTGCCAGTAGACCGACAGGGGTGAACACTGAAGCTTTCTTT. Amino acids: CASRPTGVNTEAFF.

The chain couples TRBV25-1 to TRBJ2-1; D uncertain. V lost 5 bases, J lost 0 bases, and 14 bases lay in between. CDR1 is MGHDK, CDR2 SYGVNS, per germline. This CDR3 region has 16 residues. The CDR3 coding sequence is TGTGCCAGCAGTCCGGTAGGGCTCAGCTCCTACAATGAGCAGTTCTTC. It is translated as CASSPVGLSSYNEQFF.

CDR3 region: CASSEDRGKVNYGYTF. The DNA of the CDR3 is TGTGCCAGCAGCGAGGACAGGGGGAAGGTCAACTATGGCTACACCTTC. V usage is TRBV7-9 and J usage is TRBJ1-2; 10 bases are a match to TRBD1. Trimming cost V 5 bases and J 2 bases; bases outside gene matches: 8. Germline CDR1 and CDR2: SEHNR and FQNEAQ (reference sequence). There are 16 residues in the CDR3.

The V and J genes are TRBV4-3 and TRBJ1-6; 8 bases agree with TRBD1. The CDR3 spans 16 residues. The V segment lost 4 bases and the J segment 5 bases; nucleotides outside the gene matches: 7. Per germline, CDR1 LGHNA and CDR2 YSLEER. This chain's CDR3 is CASSLGYRGDNSPLHF. The CDR3 DNA is TGCGCCAGCAGCCTTGGTTACAGGGGGGATAATTCACCCCTCCACTTT.

The chain has TRBV27 and TRBJ2-2; a possible D gene is TRBD1 (7 bases). This CDR3 is built from 14 residues. CDR1 is MNHEY and CDR2 is SMNVEV in the germline V gene (reference sequence). V lost 4 bases to trimming and J lost 4 bases, with 10 bases between them. The CDR3 sequence: CASSYQGGTGELFF. CDR3 nucleotide sequence: TGTGCCAGCAGTTATCAGGGGGGCACCGGGGAGCTGTTTTTT.

Only a few counts were recorded for this clone. The J gene is TRBJ1-2, the V gene TRBV29-1; TRBD1 is a possible D gene (6 bases). Germline loops: CDR1 SQVTM, CDR2 ANQGSEA. The length of the CDR3 is 12 residues. Trimming stripped 4 bases from V and 3 bases from J, with 9 bases between. CDR3 protein: CSVGGLYYGYTF. The CDR3 region has the DNA TGCAGCGTTGGGGGGCTTTACTATGGCTACACCTTC.

The chain joins TRBV7-2 to TRBJ2-3; 14 bases are shared with TRBD2. The CDR3 extends over 18 amino acids. Per the germline V gene, CDR1 is SGHTA and CDR2 is FQGNSA. V lost 1 base to trimming and J lost 2 bases; unmatched junction nucleotides: 5. The CDR3 sequence is CASSLGLAGGRSTDTQYF. CDR3 bases: TGTGCCAGCAGCTTAGGACTAGCGGGGGGGCGTTCCACAGATACGCAGTATTTT.

V usage is TRBV7-2 and J usage is TRBJ2-1, with D uncertain. Per germline, CDR1 SGHTA and CDR2 FQGNSA. Deletions cut 11 bases from V and 10 bases from J, with 21 bases between. The CDR3 runs 13 residues. As DNA, the CDR3 is TGTGCCTTGGTCCGCATAGGGCAACCAGAGCAGTTCTTC. This encodes CALVRIGQPEQFF.

This clone was seen once. V is TRBV10-3 and J is TRBJ2-1, with TRBD1 identical over 9 bases. Trimming removed 6 bases from V and 5 bases from J; junction bases left unmatched: 8. Germline-derived CDR1 and CDR2 are ENHRY and SYGVKD. This CDR3 has 15 amino acids. CDR3 DNA: TGTGCCATCAGCCCGGGACAGGGTCGCGACAATGAGCAGTTCTTC. Amino acid sequence: CAISPGQGRDNEQFF.

The V gene is TRBV28, the J gene TRBJ1-6; D uncertain. The CDR3 runs 15 residues. The germline V gene encodes CDR1 MDHEN and CDR2 SYDVKM. Trimming pared 7 bases from V and 10 bases from J, leaving 20 bases between. CDR3 DNA: TGTGCCAGCACCCCGGCTGGACTCACCAGGTCACCCCTCCACTTT. Its protein is CASTPAGLTRSPLHF.

The genes are TRBV7-8 and TRBJ2-7; D is uncertain. This CDR3 has 12 residues. CDR1 is SGHVS and CDR2 is FQNEAQ in the germline V gene. The germline V and J ends were trimmed by 5 bases and 3 bases, with 8 bases remaining between them. This CDR3 is CASSPYGYEQYF. The CDR3 DNA reads TGTGCCAGCAGCCCCTACGGCTACGAGCAGTACTTC.

The rearrangement uses TRBV27 and TRBJ1-2; D unresolved. This CDR3 is built from 16 residues. CDR1 MNHEY and CDR2 SMNVEV come from the germline V gene (reference sequence). V was pared by 0 bases and J by 3 bases, with 14 bases between. CDR3 amino acids: CASSLSGRLPDYGYTF. DNA for the CDR3: TGTGCCAGCAGTTTATCGGGCCGACTACCAGACTATGGCTACACCTTC.

The chain uses TRBV7-2 and TRBJ2-6; no clear D. The germline V gene has CDR1 SGHTA and CDR2 FQGNSA. Trimming took off 3 bases at V and 2 bases at J, with 8 bases between the two ends. The CDR3 runs 15 residues. CDR3 sequence (DNA): TGTGCCAGCAGCTTTCGCCCTACTGGGGCCAACGTCCTGACTTTC. Amino acids: CASSFRPTGANVLTF.